The rows below give T cell receptor beta chains drawn from one sample of a study of blood T cells in healthy people across ages. TCRdb fed the 5' RACE reads into MiXCR, producing one record per CDR3 protein. The table records some 1.4 million distinct CDR3 sequences, 40% to 50% of them present only once. Sequencing input: blood. Receptors originate from a woman between 18 and 29 years old in good health. The CDR3 runs from the conserved cysteine through the conserved F or W. D genes are given only for firm matches. Clone size appears in some rows only: once, few, many, or a class for an expanded clone.

clone size: NA
D gene: NA
V gene: TRBV5-1
J gene: TRBJ1-1
CDR3 length: 12
CDR3 protein: CASSDSGGEAFF
CDR3 DNA: TGCGCCAGCAGCGACAGTGGGGGTGAAGCTTTCTTT

clone size: NA
D gene: NA
V gene: TRBV5-5
J gene: TRBJ1-2
CDR3 length: 13
CDR3 protein: CASSYPMVSGYTF
CDR3 DNA: TGTGCCAGCAGCTATCCCATGGTTTCTGGCTACACCTTC

clone size: NA
D gene: NA
V gene: TRBV25-1
J gene: TRBJ2-5
CDR3 length: 11
CDR3 protein: CASSDFVLQYF
CDR3 DNA: TGTGCCAGCAGTGATTTCGTGTTGCAGTACTTC

clone size: few
D gene: NA
V gene: TRBV4-1
J gene: TRBJ2-7
CDR3 length: 16
CDR3 protein: CASSQEATTGSYEQYF
CDR3 DNA: TGCGCCAGCAGCCAAGAAGCTACTACCGGCTCCTACGAGCAGTACTTC

clone size: few
D gene: NA
V gene: TRBV7-9
J gene: TRBJ2-3
CDR3 length: 16
CDR3 protein: CASSLGLGGSTDTQYF
CDR3 DNA: TGTGCCAGCAGCTTGGGCCTTGGGGGAAGCACAGATACGCAGTATTTT

clone size: once
D gene: NA
V gene: TRBV30
J gene: TRBJ1-2
CDR3 length: 15
CDR3 protein: CAFKGGWGSNYGYTF
CDR3 DNA: TGTGCCTTCAAGGGAGGGTGGGGGTCTAACTATGGCTACACCTTC

clone size: NA
D gene: NA
V gene: TRBV9
J gene: TRBJ1-3
CDR3 length: 15
CDR3 protein: CASSVQYHSGNTIYF
CDR3 DNA: TGTGCCAGCAGCGTACAGTATCACTCTGGAAACACCATATATTTT

clone size: NA
D gene: TRBD2
V gene: TRBV4-2
J gene: TRBJ2-7
CDR3 length: 20
CDR3 protein: CASSQPKAGLNTLSYNEQYF
CDR3 DNA: TGTGCCAGCAGCCAACCAAAGGCGGGACTAAACACCCTTTCCTACAATGAGCAGTACTTC

clone size: few
D gene: TRBD1
V gene: TRBV28
J gene: TRBJ2-2
CDR3 length: 14
CDR3 protein: CASRQDRDTGELFF
CDR3 DNA: TGTGCCAGCAGACAAGACAGGGACACCGGGGAGCTGTTTTTT

clone size: NA
D gene: NA
V gene: TRBV20-1
J gene: TRBJ2-3
CDR3 length: 15
CDR3 protein: CSARDSRTPTDTQYF
CDR3 DNA: TGCAGTGCTAGAGATTCCCGGACCCCCACAGATACGCAGTATTTT

clone size: NA
D gene: NA
V gene: TRBV10-3
J gene: TRBJ2-7
CDR3 length: 15
CDR3 protein: CAISDPRQSSYEQYF
CDR3 DNA: TGTGCCATCAGTGACCCGAGACAGTCCTCCTACGAGCAGTACTTC

clone size: few
D gene: NA
V gene: TRBV29-1
J gene: TRBJ2-5
CDR3 length: 11
CDR3 protein: CSVESPGEQYF
CDR3 DNA: TGCAGCGTTGAATCCCCAGGAGAGCAGTACTTC

clone size: NA
D gene: NA
V gene: TRBV7-2
J gene: TRBJ2-7
CDR3 length: 14
CDR3 protein: CASSVERGGYGQYF
CDR3 DNA: TGTGCCAGCAGCGTAGAGAGGGGGGGCTACGGGCAGTACTTC

clone size: NA
D gene: NA
V gene: TRBV11-2
J gene: TRBJ1-6
CDR3 length: 15
CDR3 protein: CASSLEALYNSPLHF
CDR3 DNA: TGTGCCAGCAGCCTCGAGGCACTTTATAATTCACCCCTCCACTTT

clone size: NA
D gene: TRBD2
V gene: TRBV4-2
J gene: TRBJ2-1
CDR3 length: 14
CDR3 protein: CASTQAGGRTEQFF
CDR3 DNA: TGTGCCAGCACCCAAGCGGGAGGGCGAACTGAGCAGTTCTTC

clone size: NA
D gene: TRBD2
V gene: TRBV6-5
J gene: TRBJ2-1
CDR3 length: 21
CDR3 protein: CASSYARGSLLASGRTDEQFF
CDR3 DNA: TGTGCCAGCAGTTACGCGAGGGGGTCGCTCTTGGCTAGCGGGAGGACAGATGAGCAGTTCTTC

clone size: NA
D gene: NA
V gene: TRBV20-1
J gene: TRBJ2-5
CDR3 length: 15
CDR3 protein: CSAQSGRTIQETQYF
CDR3 DNA: TGCAGTGCCCAGAGCGGCAGAACCATTCAAGAGACCCAGTACTTC

clone size: NA
D gene: NA
V gene: TRBV29-1
J gene: TRBJ1-2
CDR3 length: 19
CDR3 protein: CGVEDDLGWVKQGHYGYTF
CDR3 DNA: TGCGGCGTTGAAGATGACCTGGGATGGGTAAAACAGGGACACTATGGCTACACCTTC

clone size: many
D gene: NA
V gene: TRBV3-1
J gene: TRBJ1-2
CDR3 length: 15
CDR3 protein: CASSQGQRTNYGYTF
CDR3 DNA: TGTGCCAGCAGCCAGGGTCAGCGAACTAACTATGGCTACACCTTC

clone size: NA
D gene: NA
V gene: TRBV20-1
J gene: TRBJ2-7
CDR3 length: 12
CDR3 protein: CSARDHRPEQYF
CDR3 DNA: TGCAGTGCTCGGGACCATCGCCCCGAGCAGTACTTC

clone size: few
D gene: NA
V gene: TRBV5-1
J gene: TRBJ1-1
CDR3 length: 15
CDR3 protein: CASSLMVSENTEAFF
CDR3 DNA: TGCGCCAGCAGCTTGATGGTTTCTGAGAACACTGAAGCTTTCTTT

clone size: many
D gene: NA
V gene: TRBV6-2/TRBV6-3
J gene: TRBJ1-1
CDR3 length: 11
CDR3 protein: CASSFDTEAFF
CDR3 DNA: TGTGCCAGCAGCTTTGACACTGAAGCTTTCTTT

clone size: few
D gene: NA
V gene: TRBV6-5
J gene: TRBJ1-1
CDR3 length: 12
CDR3 protein: CASSSGGGSAFF
CDR3 DNA: TGTGCCAGCAGTAGCGGCGGGGGTTCAGCTTTCTTT

clone size: NA
D gene: NA
V gene: TRBV27
J gene: TRBJ1-4
CDR3 length: 14
CDR3 protein: CASSLSERTEKLFF
CDR3 DNA: TGTGCCAGCAGTTTATCGGAACGTACGGAAAAACTGTTTTTT

clone size: few
D gene: NA
V gene: TRBV7-3
J gene: TRBJ2-3
CDR3 length: 16
CDR3 protein: CASSPLGFQSTDTQYF
CDR3 DNA: TGTGCCAGCAGCCCCTTGGGGTTCCAAAGCACAGATACGCAGTATTTT

clone size: NA
D gene: TRBD1
V gene: TRBV5-1
J gene: TRBJ1-1
CDR3 length: 15
CDR3 protein: CASSSPGQGSAEAFF
CDR3 DNA: TGCGCCAGCAGCTCCCCGGGACAGGGAAGCGCTGAAGCTTTCTTT

clone size: NA
D gene: TRBD2
V gene: TRBV11-2
J gene: TRBJ2-3
CDR3 length: 14
CDR3 protein: CASRDGGAKDTQYF
CDR3 DNA: TGTGCCAGCCGTGACGGGGGGGCAAAAGATACGCAGTATTTT

clone size: NA
D gene: TRBD1
V gene: TRBV20-1
J gene: TRBJ2-5
CDR3 length: 14
CDR3 protein: CSARLTGTPETQYF
CDR3 DNA: TGCAGTGCTAGATTGACAGGGACCCCAGAGACCCAGTACTTC